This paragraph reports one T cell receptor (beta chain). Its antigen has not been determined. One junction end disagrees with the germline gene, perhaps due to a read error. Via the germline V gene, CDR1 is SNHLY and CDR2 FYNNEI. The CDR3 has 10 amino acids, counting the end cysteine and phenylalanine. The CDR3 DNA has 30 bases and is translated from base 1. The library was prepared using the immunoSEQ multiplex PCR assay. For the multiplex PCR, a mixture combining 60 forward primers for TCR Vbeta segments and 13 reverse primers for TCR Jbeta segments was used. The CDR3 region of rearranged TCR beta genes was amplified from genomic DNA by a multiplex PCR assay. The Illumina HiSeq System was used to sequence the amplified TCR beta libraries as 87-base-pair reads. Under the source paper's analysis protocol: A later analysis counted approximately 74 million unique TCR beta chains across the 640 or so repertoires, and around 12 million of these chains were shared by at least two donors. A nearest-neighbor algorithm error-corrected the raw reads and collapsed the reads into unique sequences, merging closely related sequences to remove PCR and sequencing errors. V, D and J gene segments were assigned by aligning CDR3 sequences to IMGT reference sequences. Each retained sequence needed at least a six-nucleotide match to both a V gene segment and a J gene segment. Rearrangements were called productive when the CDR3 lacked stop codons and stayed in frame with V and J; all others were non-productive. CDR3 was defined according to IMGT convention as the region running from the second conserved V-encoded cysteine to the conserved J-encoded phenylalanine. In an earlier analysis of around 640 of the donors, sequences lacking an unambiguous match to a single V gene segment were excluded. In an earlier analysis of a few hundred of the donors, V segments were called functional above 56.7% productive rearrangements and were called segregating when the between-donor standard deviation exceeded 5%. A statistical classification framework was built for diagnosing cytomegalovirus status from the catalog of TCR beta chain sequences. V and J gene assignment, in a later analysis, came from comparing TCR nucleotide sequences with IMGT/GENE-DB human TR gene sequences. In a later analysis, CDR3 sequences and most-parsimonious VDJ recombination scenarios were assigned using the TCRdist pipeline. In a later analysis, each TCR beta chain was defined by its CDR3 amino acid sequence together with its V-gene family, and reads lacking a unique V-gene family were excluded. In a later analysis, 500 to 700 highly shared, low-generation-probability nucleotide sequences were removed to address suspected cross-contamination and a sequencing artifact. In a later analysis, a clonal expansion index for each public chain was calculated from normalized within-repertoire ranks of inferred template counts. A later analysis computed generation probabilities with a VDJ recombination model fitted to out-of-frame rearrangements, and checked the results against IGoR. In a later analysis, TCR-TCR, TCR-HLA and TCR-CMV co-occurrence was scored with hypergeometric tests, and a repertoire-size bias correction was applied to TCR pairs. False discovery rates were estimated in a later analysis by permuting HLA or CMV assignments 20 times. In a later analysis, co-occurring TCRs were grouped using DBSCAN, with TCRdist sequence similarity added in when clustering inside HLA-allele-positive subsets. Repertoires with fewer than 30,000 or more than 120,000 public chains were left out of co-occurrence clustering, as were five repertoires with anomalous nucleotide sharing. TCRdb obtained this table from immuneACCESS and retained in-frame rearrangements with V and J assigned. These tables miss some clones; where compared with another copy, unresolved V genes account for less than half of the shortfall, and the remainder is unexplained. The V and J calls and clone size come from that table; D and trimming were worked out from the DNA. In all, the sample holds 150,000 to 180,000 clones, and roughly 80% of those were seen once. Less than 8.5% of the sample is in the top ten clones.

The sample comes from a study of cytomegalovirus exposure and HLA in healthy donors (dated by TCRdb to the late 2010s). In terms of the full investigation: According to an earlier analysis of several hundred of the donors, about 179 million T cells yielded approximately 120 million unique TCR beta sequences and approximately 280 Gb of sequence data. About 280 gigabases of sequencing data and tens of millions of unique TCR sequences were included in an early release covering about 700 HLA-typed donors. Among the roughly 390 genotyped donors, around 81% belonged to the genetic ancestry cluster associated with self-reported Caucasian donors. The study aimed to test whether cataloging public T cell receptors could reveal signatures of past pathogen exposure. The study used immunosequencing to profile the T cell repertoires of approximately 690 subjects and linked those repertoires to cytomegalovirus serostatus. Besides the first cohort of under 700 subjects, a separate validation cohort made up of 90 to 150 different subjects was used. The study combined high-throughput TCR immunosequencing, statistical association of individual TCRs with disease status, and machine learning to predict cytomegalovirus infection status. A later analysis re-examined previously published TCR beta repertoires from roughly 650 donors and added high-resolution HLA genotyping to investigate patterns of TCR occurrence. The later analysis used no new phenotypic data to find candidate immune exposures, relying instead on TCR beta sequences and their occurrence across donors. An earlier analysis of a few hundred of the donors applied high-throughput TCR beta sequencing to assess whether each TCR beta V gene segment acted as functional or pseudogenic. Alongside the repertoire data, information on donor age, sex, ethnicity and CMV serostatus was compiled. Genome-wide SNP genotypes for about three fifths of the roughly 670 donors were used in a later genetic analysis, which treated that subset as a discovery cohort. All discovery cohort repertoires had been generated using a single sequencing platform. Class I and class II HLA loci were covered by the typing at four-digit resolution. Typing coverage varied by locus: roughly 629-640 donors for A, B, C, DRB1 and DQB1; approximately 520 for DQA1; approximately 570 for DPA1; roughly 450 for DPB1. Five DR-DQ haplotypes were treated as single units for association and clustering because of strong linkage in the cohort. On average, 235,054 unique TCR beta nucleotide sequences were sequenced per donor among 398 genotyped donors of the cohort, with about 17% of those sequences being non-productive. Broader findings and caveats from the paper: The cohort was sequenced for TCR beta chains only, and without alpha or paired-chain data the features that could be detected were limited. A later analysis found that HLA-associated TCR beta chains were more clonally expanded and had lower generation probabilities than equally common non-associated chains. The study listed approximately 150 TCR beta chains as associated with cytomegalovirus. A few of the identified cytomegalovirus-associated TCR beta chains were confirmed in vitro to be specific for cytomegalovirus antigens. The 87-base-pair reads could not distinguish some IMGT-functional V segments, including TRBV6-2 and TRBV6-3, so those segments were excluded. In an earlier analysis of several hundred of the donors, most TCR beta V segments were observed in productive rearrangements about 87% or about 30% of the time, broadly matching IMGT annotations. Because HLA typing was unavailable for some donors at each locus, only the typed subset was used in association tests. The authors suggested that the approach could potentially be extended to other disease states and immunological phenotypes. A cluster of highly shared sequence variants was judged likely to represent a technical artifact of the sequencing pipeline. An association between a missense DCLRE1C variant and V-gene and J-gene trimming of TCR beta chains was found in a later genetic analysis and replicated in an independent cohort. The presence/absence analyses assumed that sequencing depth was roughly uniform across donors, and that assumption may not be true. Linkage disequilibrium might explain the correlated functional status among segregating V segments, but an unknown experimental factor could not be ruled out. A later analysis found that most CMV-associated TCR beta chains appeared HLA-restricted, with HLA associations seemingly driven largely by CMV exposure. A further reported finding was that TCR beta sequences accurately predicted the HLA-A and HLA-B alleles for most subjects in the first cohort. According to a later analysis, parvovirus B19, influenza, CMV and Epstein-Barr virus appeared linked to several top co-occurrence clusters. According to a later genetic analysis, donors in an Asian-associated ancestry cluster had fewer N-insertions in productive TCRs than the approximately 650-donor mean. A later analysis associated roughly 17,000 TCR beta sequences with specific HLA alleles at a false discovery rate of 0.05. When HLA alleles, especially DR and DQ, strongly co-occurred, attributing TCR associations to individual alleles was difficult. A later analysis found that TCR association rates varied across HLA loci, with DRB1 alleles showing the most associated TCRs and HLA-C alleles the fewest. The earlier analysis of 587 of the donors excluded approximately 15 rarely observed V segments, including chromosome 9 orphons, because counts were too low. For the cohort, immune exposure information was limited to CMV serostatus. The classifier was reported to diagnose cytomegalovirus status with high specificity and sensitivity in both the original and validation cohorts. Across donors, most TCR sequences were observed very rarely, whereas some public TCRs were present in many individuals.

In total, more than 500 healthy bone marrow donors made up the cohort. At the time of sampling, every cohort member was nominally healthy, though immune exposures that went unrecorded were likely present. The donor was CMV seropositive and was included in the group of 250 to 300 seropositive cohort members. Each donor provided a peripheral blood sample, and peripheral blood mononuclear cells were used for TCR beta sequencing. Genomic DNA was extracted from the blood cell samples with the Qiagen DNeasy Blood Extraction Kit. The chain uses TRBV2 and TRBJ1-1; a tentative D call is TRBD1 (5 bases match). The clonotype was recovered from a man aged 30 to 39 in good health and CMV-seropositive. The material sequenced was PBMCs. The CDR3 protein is CASSEVEGIF. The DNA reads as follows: TGTGCCAGCAGTGAAGTGGAGGGGATCTTT.